This TCR beta chain was retrieved from a study of T-cell reconstitution after alpha-beta-depleted transplantation in children (dated by TCRdb to the mid-2010s). With regard to the full study: Using TCR repertoire profiling, the study quantitatively followed how T-cell immune reconstitution unfolded in children after TCRalphabeta/CD19-depleted allogeneic hematopoietic cell transplantation. On the study overall, not on this receptor specifically: The apparently early recovery of alphabetaT-cell counts about two months after transplant reportedly depended on only several hundred rapidly expanded clones that came from non-depleted graft cells. Hyperexpanded clone frequencies declined over subsequent months; after one year, T-cell counts and TCRbeta diversity were mostly attributed to newly produced T cells. In some patients, the high TCRbeta diversity seen at day 60 was put down to recipient T cells and intrathymic progenitors that had survived conditioning.

What the treatment or condition label conveys for this sample: allogeneic hematopoietic cell transplantation with graft depleted of TCRalphabeta T cells and CD19 B cells. The children who served as transplant recipients had been given grafts of TCRalphabeta/CD19-depleted allogeneic hematopoietic cells. The method was PCR. For sequencing, an Illumina HiSeq 2500 was employed. TCR library preparation used molecular barcoding, with unique molecular identifiers applied to normalize quantification of the TCRbeta repertoire. The raw public reads went through TCRdb reprocessing: fastp at Q25, MiXCR clone calling, in-frame beta chains kept. Records with the same CDR3 protein are collapsed into one entry carrying the most frequent genes and DNA. In this sample the table shows approximately 490,000 distinct CDR3 sequences, 8% to 11% of which occur a single time. Around 2% of the sample is taken by the ten largest.

Ten or more counts support this clonotype. Its antigen is unknown. No base qualities exist here, and no much larger clone lies one base off it. The CDR3 holds 16 amino acids from the cysteine to the phenylalanine. The retained sequence is limited to the CDR3, 48 bases, with the frame set at the first base. V gives up 2 bases and J gives up 1 base, and the segment between their germline ends measures 13 bases. For CDR1 and CDR2, the germline V gene lists SGHTA and FQGNSA. The specimen comprised PBMCs, sampled before TCRalphabeta/CD19-depleted stem cell transplant. The chain is assembled from TRBV7-2 and TRBJ2-3, and the D gene may be TRBD1, 5 bases matching. This sequence was found in a child aged 2-15 years with inherited bone marrow failure, due to receive a stem cell transplant. Here the CDR3 is given as CASSLSAGFGTDTQYF. In nucleotide form, the sequence is TGTGCCAGCAGCTTATCTGCAGGGTTCGGCACAGATACGCAGTATTTT.